A single sample is the source of the 28 T cell receptor beta chains below, sequenced in a study of blood T cell repertoires in COVID-19. TCRdb's table, derived via immunoSEQ multiplex PCR, lists solely in-frame clones and lacks some. The sample has roughly 64,000 clones, 65% to 80% seen once; the top ten hold approximately 5.3%. The material sequenced was peripheral blood. These receptors came from a human donor in a cohort sampled during active COVID-19.

V and J are TRBV5-8 and TRBJ1-1, with 7 bases lining up with TRBD1. V was pared by 7 bases and J by 1 base, with 4 bases of the junction left unmatched. Germline V gene data show CDR1 as SGHTS and CDR2 as YDEGEE. This CDR3 has 13 residues. For the CDR3, the DNA is TGTGCCAGCCAGGGACAGCGGAACACTGAAGCTTTCTTT. Its protein product is CASQGQRNTEAFF. Drawing the rest from reference TRBV5-8 and TRBJ1-1, the complete variable domain is EAGVTQSPTHLIKTRGQQATLRCSPISGHTSVYWYQQALGLGLQFLLWYDEGEERNRGNFPPRFSGRQFPNYSSELNVNALELEDSALYLCASQGQRNTEAFFGQGTRLTVV.

This chain links TRBV2 with TRBJ2-1, with 7 bases identical to TRBD1. The CDR3 has 11 residues. Germline-derived CDR1 and CDR2 are SNHLY and FYNNEI. Unmatched junction bases numbered 4, after V lost 7 bases and J lost 10 bases. CDR3 residues: CASKSGGEQFF. CDR3 in DNA: TGTGCCAGCAAGTCAGGGGGAGAGCAGTTCTTC. The entire variable domain, with the rest obtained from reference TRBV2 and TRBJ2-1, is as follows: EPEVTQTPSHQVTQMGQEVILRCVPISNHLYFYWYRQILGQKVEFLVSFYNNEISEKSEIFDDQFSVERPDGSNFTLKIRSTKLEDSAMYFCASKSGGEQFFGPGTRLTVL.

The chain joins TRBV5-1 to TRBJ2-1, with TRBD1 matching 12 bases. J lost 7 bases, V lost 0 bases, and 5 bases had no gene match. The CDR3 extends over 16 amino acids. CDR1 is SGHRS and CDR2 is YFSETQ in the germline V gene. CDR3 sequence: CASSLAGTGGRNEQFF. DNA for the CDR3: TGCGCCAGCAGCTTGGCCGGGACAGGGGGCCGTAATGAGCAGTTCTTC.

This CDR3 reads CASSDFRGYTF. The CDR3 DNA reads as TGTGCCAGCAGTGATTTCAGAGGCTACACCTTC. The V gene is TRBV6-1, the J gene TRBJ1-2; no clear D gene. Germline V gene sequence: CDR1 MNHNS, CDR2 SASEGT. The CDR3 runs 11 residues. V dropped 3 bases and J dropped 8 bases, with 7 bases sitting between them.

The CDR3 protein is CASNRGAGAGTDTQYF. The CDR3 DNA reads TGTGCCAGCAACCGAGGGGCGGGGGCGGGCACAGATACGCAGTATTTT. This chain links TRBV9 with TRBJ2-3; tentative D call: TRBD2 (7 bases). The CDR3 contains 16 residues. V gave up 6 bases and J gave up 1 base, with 18 bases separating them. Germline V gene data show CDR1 as SGDLS and CDR2 as YYNGEE.

V and J are TRBV6-5 and TRBJ1-1, with a weak D call TRBD1 (5 bases). Trimming cost V 0 bases and J 0 bases, with 11 bases left between them. The CDR3 extends over 16 amino acids. Germline V lookup: CDR1 MNHEY, CDR2 SVGAGI. The CDR3 here is CASSYSGGGMNTEAFF. CDR3 nucleotide sequence: TGTGCCAGCAGTTACTCTGGTGGGGGGATGAACACTGAAGCTTTCTTT.

The V and J genes are TRBV5-4 and TRBJ1-6, with D maybe TRBD1 (5 bases). Germline CDR1 SGHNT, CDR2 YYREEE (reference sequence). The germline V and J ends were trimmed by 0 bases and 10 bases, with 11 bases remaining between them. The CDR3 is 14 residues long. The CDR3 loop is CASSLESGVSPLHF. The CDR3 DNA reads as TGTGCCAGCAGCTTGGAATCGGGGGTATCACCCCTCCACTTT.

This clone was counted once. The CDR3 DNA reads TGTGCCAGCAGTTCACCGGTTTCCCCAGCTTTCTTT. Its translation is CASSSPVSPAFF. This chain joins TRBV12-3 or TRBV12-4 and TRBJ1-1, with D unclear. CDR3 size: 12 residues. V lost 4 bases, J lost 10 bases, and 13 bases lay in between.

V usage is TRBV29-1 and J usage is TRBJ1-5; TRBD1 aligns across 8 bases. The CDR3 consists of 13 residues. The V and J ends lost 5 bases and 6 bases, in that order; junction bases with no gene match: 6. Germline V gives CDR1 SQVTM, CDR2 ANQGSEA. CDR3 coding DNA: TGCAGCGTTCAGGGGGCTCAGGGTCAGCCCCAGCATTTT. Its protein is CSVQGAQGQPQHF.

This clone occurred once. This chain connects TRBV5-1 to TRBJ1-1, with D perhaps TRBD1 (6 bases). This CDR3 has 13 amino acids. V was cut by 0 bases and J by 6 bases, with 9 bases left in between. CDR1 is SGHRS and CDR2 is YFSETQ in the germline V gene. CDR3 coding DNA: TGCGCCAGCAGCTTGGTCGCAGGGGCTGAAGCTTTCTTT. Translated: CASSLVAGAEAFF.

V gene TRBV19 combines with J gene TRBJ1-5, with 7 bases that match TRBD1. The germline V gene encodes CDR1 LNHDA and CDR2 SQIVND (reference sequence). The J segment lost 5 bases and the V segment lost 7 bases, leaving 8 bases of the junction unmatched. The CDR3 spans 14 residues. The CDR3 coding sequence is TGTGCCAGTAAGACAGGGTGGGATCATCAGCCCCAGCATTTT. It translates to CASKTGWDHQPQHF. The full variable domain, rest sourced from reference TRBV19 and TRBJ1-5, is DGGITQSPKYLFRKEGQNVTLSCEQNLNHDAMYWYRQDPGQGLRLIYYSQIVNDFQKGDIAEGYSVSREKKESFPLTVTSAQKNPTAFYLCASKTGWDHQPQHFGDGTRLSIL.

The chain combines TRBV30 with TRBJ2-1, with 11 bases fitting TRBD2. The CDR3 covers 15 residues. The V gene's germline CDR1 is GTSNPN and CDR2 SVGIG (reference sequence). Germline trimming cut 2 bases from V and 7 bases from J; bases unmatched to any gene: 7. The CDR3 sequence: CAWSPGLAASNEQFF. The CDR3 coding sequence is TGTGCCTGGAGTCCGGGACTAGCGGCTTCTAATGAGCAGTTCTTC.

The chain has TRBV7-9 and TRBJ2-3, with 9 bases that match TRBD2. This CDR3 is built from 13 residues. V gave up 11 bases and J gave up 5 bases; unmatched junction bases: 8. Germline CDR1 and CDR2: SEHNR and FQNEAQ (reference sequence). CDR3 sequence reads: CAGGRGGQDTQYF. The CDR3 coding sequence is TGTGCCGGAGGGCGGGGGGGTCAAGATACGCAGTATTTT. Full variable domain (remainder filled in from reference TRBV7-9 and TRBJ2-3): DTGVSQNPRHKITKRGQNVTFRCDPISEHNRLYWYRQTLGQGPEFLTYFQNEAQLEKSRLLSDRFSAERPKGSFSTLEIQRTEQGDSAMYLCAGGRGGQDTQYFGPGTRLTVL.

V is TRBV6-6 and J is TRBJ2-7, with D tentatively TRBD1 (5 bases). The CDR3 covers 15 residues. Germline loops: CDR1 MNHNY, CDR2 SVGAGI (reference sequence). Trimming cost V 2 bases and J 2 bases, with 13 bases left between them. CDR3 residues: CASSYTQGATYEQYF. The CDR3 nucleotides are TGTGCCAGCAGTTACACCCAGGGTGCGACCTACGAGCAGTACTTC.

This chain links TRBV7-8 with TRBJ2-3, with D possibly being TRBD2 (6 bases). Between the trimmed V and J ends, which lost 4 bases and 2 bases, there was a span of 13 bases. The CDR3 spans 15 residues. Germline V lookup: CDR1 SGHVS, CDR2 FQNEAQ. DNA for the CDR3: TGTGCCAGCAGCTCCTTGACTAGATCCACAGATACGCAGTATTTT. Residues: CASSSLTRSTDTQYF.

The chain links TRBV29-1 to TRBJ2-5; 7 nucleotides align to TRBD2. The length of the CDR3 is 14 residues. Germline V CDR1 and CDR2: SQVTM, ANQGSEA. V was clipped by 6 bases and J by 5 bases; unmatched bases: 12. Here the CDR3 reads CSVASGTSQETQYF. CDR3 nucleotides: TGCAGCGTCGCTAGCGGAACCTCTCAGGAGACCCAGTACTTC.

This clone has only one observation. This chain uses TRBV7-2 with TRBJ2-7; perhaps TRBD2 as D (5 bases). CDR3 size: 13 residues. Germline V gene lookup returns CDR1 SGHTA and CDR2 FQGNSA. V lost 5 bases and J 7 bases, leaving 15 bases between the germline ends. The CDR3, as DNA: TGTGCCAGCAGCACCCGAGGAGGAAGGGAGCAGTACTTC. This codes for CASSTRGGREQYF.

CDR3 amino acids: CASSLDGTGGLGDYGYTF. CDR3 DNA: TGCGCCAGCAGCTTGGATGGGACAGGGGGCCTGGGCGACTATGGCTACACCTTC. The V and J genes are TRBV5-1 and TRBJ1-2, with 12 bases that match TRBD1. The germline gives CDR1 SGHRS, CDR2 YFSETQ. Germline trimming cut 0 bases from V and 3 bases from J; bases unmatched to any gene: 9. This CDR3 contains 18 residues.

This chain uses TRBV6-6 with TRBJ2-2; D gene unclear. The CDR3 sequence is 13 residues long. The germline gives CDR1 MNHNY, CDR2 SVGAGI (reference sequence). Between the trimmed V and J ends, which lost 2 bases and 6 bases, there was a span of 7 bases. The CDR3 bases are TGTGCCAGCAGTTACAAGGAGTCCGGGGAGCTGTTTTTT. This codes for CASSYKESGELFF.

This chain joins TRBV28 and TRBJ2-5, with 8 bases lining up with TRBD1. From germline, CDR1 is MDHEN and CDR2 SYDVKM. V lost 8 bases to trimming and J lost 5 bases; unmatched junction nucleotides: 10. The CDR3 consists of 14 residues. CDR3 DNA sequence: TGTGCCAGCGCCTCAGGGGGCGGCCGGGAGACCCAGTACTTC. It yields the protein CASASGGGRETQYF.

The chain recombines TRBV12-3 or TRBV12-4 with TRBJ1-5; maybe TRBD1 (6 bases). The CDR3 is 12 residues long. V dropped 5 bases and J dropped 6 bases, with 8 bases sitting between them. The CDR3 DNA sequence: TGTGCCAGCAGTACAGGGTCTCAGCCCCAGCATTTT. Translating it yields CASSTGSQPQHF.

The chain couples TRBV3-1 (or the pseudogene TRBV3-2) to TRBJ1-6; 9 bases align to TRBD1. V shed 1 base and J 9 bases; nucleotides not matched to a gene: 7. Germline V gene sequence: CDR1 LGHDT, CDR2 YNNKEL (reference sequence). This CDR3 has 16 amino acids. The CDR3 loop reads CASSQVPGQGFSPLHF. The DNA of the CDR3 is TGTGCCAGCAGCCAAGTCCCGGGACAGGGCTTTTCACCCCTCCACTTT.

The chain combines TRBV28 with TRBJ2-7, with D perhaps matching TRBD1 (5 bases). CDR1 is MDHEN, CDR2 SYDVKM, per germline. Trimming cost V 5 bases and J 1 base, with 9 bases left between them. This CDR3 spans 13 amino acids. CDR3 loop: CASSRQFSYEQYF. DNA of the CDR3: TGTGCCAGCAGTCGACAGTTTTCCTACGAGCAGTACTTC.

The chain's CDR3 is CSARGWSTDTQYF. CDR3 DNA: TGCAGCGCAAGGGGGTGGAGCACAGATACGCAGTATTTT. The chain joins TRBV29-1 to TRBJ2-3; D is possibly TRBD1 (6 bases). The V end lost 7 bases, the J end lost 0 bases, and 11 bases lay between the germline ends. Germline V CDR1 and CDR2: SQVTM, ANQGSEA. The CDR3 is made up of 13 amino acids.

V is TRBV5-1 and J is TRBJ2-5; 11 bases match TRBD2. The trim removed 0 bases at V and 5 bases at J, leaving 6 bases unmatched. This CDR3 is built from 16 residues. From germline, CDR1 is SGHRS and CDR2 YFSETQ. The CDR3 here is CASSLGLAGTGETQYF. CDR3 sequence (DNA): TGCGCCAGCAGCTTGGGACTAGCGGGGACCGGGGAGACCCAGTACTTC.

The genes are TRBV4-2 and TRBJ2-2; D is undetermined. This CDR3 has 17 amino acids. With 0 bases removed from V and 7 bases from J, the gap between germline ends came to 18 bases. The germline CDR1 and CDR2 sequences are LGHNA and YNFKEQ. The CDR3 nucleotides are TGTGCCAGCAGCCAAGACCCCGTCCACCCGACGGGCGGGGAGCTGTTTTTT. The encoded protein is CASSQDPVHPTGGELFF.

Only one count was recorded for this clone. The DNA of the CDR3 is TGCAGCGTTATTTTGACAGGGGGTTTCAATCAGCCCCAGCATTTT. It translates to CSVILTGGFNQPQHF. V and J are TRBV29-1 and TRBJ1-5, with TRBD1 identical over 9 bases. The germline gives CDR1 SQVTM, CDR2 ANQGSEA. This CDR3 has 15 residues. Trimming at V came to 5 bases and at J to 3 bases, leaving 8 bases not matched to a gene.

This clone has just a few counts. The chain has TRBV12-3 or TRBV12-4 and TRBJ2-7; D is undetermined. V was pared by 4 bases and J by 6 bases, with 10 bases between. The CDR3 sequence is 12 residues long. CDR3 DNA: TGTGCCAGCAGTTCAGGTGTTGGCGAGCAGTACTTC. Its translation is CASSSGVGEQYF.